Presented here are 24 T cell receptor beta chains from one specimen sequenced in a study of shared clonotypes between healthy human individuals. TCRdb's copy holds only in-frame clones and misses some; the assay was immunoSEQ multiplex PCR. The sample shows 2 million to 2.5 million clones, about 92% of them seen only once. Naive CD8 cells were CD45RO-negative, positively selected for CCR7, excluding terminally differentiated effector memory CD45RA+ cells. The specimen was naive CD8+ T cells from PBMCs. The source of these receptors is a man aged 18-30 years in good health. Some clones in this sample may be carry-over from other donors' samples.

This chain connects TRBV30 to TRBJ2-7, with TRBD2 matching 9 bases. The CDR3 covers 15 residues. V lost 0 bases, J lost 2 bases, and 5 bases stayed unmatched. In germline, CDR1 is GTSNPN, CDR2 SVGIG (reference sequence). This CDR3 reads CAWSVGPSGTYEQYF. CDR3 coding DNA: TGTGCCTGGAGTGTGGGGCCTAGCGGGACCTACGAGCAGTACTTC.

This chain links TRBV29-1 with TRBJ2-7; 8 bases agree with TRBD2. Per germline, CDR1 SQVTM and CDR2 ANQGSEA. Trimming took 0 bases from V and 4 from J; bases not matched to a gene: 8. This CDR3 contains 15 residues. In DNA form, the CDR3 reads TGCAGCGTTGAAGATATAAGCGGGAGACCGTACGAGCAGTACTTC. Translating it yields CSVEDISGRPYEQYF.

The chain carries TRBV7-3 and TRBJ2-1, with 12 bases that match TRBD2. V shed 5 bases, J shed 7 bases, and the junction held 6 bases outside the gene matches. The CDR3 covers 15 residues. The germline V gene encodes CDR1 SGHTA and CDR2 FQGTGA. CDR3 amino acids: CASSPLAGGGNEQFF. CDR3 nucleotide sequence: TGTGCCAGCAGCCCCCTAGCGGGAGGGGGAAATGAGCAGTTCTTC.

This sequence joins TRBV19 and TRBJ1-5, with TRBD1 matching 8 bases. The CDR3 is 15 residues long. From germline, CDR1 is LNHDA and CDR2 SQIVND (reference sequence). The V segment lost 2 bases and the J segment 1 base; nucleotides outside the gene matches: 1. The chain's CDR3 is CASSIRDRSNQPQHF. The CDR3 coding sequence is TGTGCCAGTAGTATAAGGGACAGGAGCAATCAGCCCCAGCATTTT.

CDR3 DNA sequence: TGTGCCAGCAGTCACCCCCAGGGGCCCGGGGAGCTGTTTTTT. This codes for CASSHPQGPGELFF. The rearrangement uses TRBV27 and TRBJ2-2; perhaps TRBD1 as D (6 bases). The V and J ends lost 5 bases and 6 bases respectively, with 13 bases between them. Germline CDR1 MNHEY, CDR2 SMNVEV (reference sequence). The CDR3 length is 14 residues.

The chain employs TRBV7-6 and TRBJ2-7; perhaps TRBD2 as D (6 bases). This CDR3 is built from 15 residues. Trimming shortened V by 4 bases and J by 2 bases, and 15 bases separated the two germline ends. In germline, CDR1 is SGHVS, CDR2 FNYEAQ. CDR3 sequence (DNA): TGTGCCAGCAGCTCACGGGACTCACCCGCCTACGAGCAGTACTTC. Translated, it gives CASSSRDSPAYEQYF.

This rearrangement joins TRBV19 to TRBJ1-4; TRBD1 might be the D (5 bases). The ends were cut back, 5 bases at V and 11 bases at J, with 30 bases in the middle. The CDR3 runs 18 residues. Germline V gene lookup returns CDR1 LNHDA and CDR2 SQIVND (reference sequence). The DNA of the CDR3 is TGTGCCAGTAGTGTCACCCATCGCCGGCAGGGCCCCTCGGGTAAACTGTTTTTT. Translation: CASSVTHRRQGPSGKLFF. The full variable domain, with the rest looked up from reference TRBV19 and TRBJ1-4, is DGGITQSPKYLFRKEGQNVTLSCEQNLNHDAMYWYRQDPGQGLRLIYYSQIVNDFQKGDIAEGYSVSREKKESFPLTVTSAQKNPTAFYLCASSVTHRRQGPSGKLFFGSGTQLSVL.

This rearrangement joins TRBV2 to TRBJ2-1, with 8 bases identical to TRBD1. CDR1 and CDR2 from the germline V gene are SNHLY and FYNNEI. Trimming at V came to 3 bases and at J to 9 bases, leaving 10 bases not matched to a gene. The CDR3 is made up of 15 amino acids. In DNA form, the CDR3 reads TGTGCCAGCAGTGATTACAGACAGGGGTCTCTTGAGCAGTTCTTC. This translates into CASSDYRQGSLEQFF.

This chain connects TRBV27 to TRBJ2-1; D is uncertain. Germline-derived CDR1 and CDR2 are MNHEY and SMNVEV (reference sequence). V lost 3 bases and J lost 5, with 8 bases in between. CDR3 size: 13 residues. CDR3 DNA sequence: TGTGCCAGCAGTTTCGGCCCTAACAATGAGCAGTTCTTC. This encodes CASSFGPNNEQFF.

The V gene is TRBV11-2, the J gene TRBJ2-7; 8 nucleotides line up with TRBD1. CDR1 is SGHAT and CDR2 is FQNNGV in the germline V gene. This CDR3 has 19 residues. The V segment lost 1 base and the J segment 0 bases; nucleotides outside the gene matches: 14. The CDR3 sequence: CASSLVSAGTGSNSYEQYF. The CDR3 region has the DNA TGTGCCAGCAGCTTAGTATCTGCCGGGACAGGATCCAACTCCTACGAGCAGTACTTC.

CDR3 in DNA: TGTGCCAGCAGACTACTAGCGGGAGGAGGTTGGGAGACCCAGTACTTC. This sequence encodes CASRLLAGGGWETQYF. The chain links TRBV27 to TRBJ2-5; TRBD2 matches at 12 bases. Trimming took 6 bases from V and 5 from J; bases not matched to a gene: 10. The CDR3 loop spans 16 amino acids. CDR1 is MNHEY and CDR2 is SMNVEV in the germline V gene (reference sequence).

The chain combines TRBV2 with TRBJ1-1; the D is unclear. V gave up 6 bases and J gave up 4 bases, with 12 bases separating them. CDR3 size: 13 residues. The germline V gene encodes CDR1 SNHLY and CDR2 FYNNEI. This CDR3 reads CASSGGKGTEAFF. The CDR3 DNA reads TGTGCCAGCAGCGGCGGAAAGGGCACTGAAGCTTTCTTT.

The CDR3 DNA reads TGTGCCAGCAGCCCCGACGAGGGAGCGGTCGCCTACGAGCAGTACTTC. Residues: CASSPDEGAVAYEQYF. The chain combines TRBV7-9 with TRBJ2-7; possible D gene TRBD2, 5 bases. The V and J ends lost 5 bases and 2 bases respectively, with 19 bases between them. Germline CDR1 is SEHNR and CDR2 is FQNEAQ (reference sequence). The CDR3 runs 16 residues.

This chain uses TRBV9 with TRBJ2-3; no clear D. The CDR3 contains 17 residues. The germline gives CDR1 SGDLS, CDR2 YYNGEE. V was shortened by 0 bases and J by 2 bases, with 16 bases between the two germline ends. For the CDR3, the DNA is TGTGCCAGCAGCGTAGGGCCCCCGGGCAAAATCACAGATACGCAGTATTTT. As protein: CASSVGPPGKITDTQYF.

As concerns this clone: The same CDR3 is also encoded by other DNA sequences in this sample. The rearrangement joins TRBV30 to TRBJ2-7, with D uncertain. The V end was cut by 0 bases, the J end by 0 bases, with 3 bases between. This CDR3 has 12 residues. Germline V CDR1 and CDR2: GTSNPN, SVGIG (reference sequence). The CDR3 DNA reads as TGTGCCTGGAGTGTAACCTCCTACGAGCAGTACTTC. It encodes CAWSVTSYEQYF. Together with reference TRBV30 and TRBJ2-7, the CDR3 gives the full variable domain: SQTIHQWPATLVQPVGSPLSLECTVEGTSNPNLYWYRQAAGRGLQLLFYSVGIGQISSEVPQNLSASRPQDRQFILSSKKLLLSDSGFYLCAWSVTSYEQYFGPGTRLTVT.

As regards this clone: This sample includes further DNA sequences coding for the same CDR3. The CDR3 loop reads CASSLRVSYEQYF. The CDR3 region has the DNA TGTGCCAGCAGTTTAAGGGTATCCTACGAGCAGTACTTC. The chain uses TRBV28 and TRBJ2-7; unclear D gene. V was clipped by 2 bases and J by 1 base, with 6 bases between them. Germline CDR1 is MDHEN and CDR2 is SYDVKM. This CDR3 comprises 13 residues. Looking up the rest from reference TRBV28 and TRBJ2-7 gives the full variable domain: DVKVTQSSRYLVKRTGEKVFLECVQDMDHENMFWYRQDPGLGLRLIYFSYDVKMKEKGDIPEGYSVSREKKERFSLILESASTNQTSMYLCASSLRVSYEQYFGPGTRLTVT.

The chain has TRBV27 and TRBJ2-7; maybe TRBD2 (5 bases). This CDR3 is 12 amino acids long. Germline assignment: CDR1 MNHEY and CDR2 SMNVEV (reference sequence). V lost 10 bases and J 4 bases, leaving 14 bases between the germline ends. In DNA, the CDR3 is TGTGCCACCGGGGAAGACGCGTACGAGCAGTACTTC. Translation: CATGEDAYEQYF.

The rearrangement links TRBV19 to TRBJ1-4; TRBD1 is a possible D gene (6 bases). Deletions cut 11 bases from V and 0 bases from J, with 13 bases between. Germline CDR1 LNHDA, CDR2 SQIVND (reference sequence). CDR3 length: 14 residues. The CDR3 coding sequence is TGTGCCGGGGGGGGCCGGGCAACTAATGAAAAACTGTTTTTT. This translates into CAGGGRATNEKLFF.

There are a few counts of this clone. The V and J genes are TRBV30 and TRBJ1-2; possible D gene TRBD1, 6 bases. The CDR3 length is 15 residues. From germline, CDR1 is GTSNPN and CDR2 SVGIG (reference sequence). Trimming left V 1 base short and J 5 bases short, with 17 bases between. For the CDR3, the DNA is TGTGCCTGGAGTGCTACTCCGGGGACACCTTATGGCTACACCTTC. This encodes CAWSATPGTPYGYTF.

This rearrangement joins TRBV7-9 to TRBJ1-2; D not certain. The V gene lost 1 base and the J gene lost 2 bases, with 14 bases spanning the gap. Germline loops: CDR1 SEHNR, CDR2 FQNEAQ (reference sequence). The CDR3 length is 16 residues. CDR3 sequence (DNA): TGTGCCAGCAGCTTAGACTATCGGGCCTTGAACTATGGCTACACCTTC. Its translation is CASSLDYRALNYGYTF.

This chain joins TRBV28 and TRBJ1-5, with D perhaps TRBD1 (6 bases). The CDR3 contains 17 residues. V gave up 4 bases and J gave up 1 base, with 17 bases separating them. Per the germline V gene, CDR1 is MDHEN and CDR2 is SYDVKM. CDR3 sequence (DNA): TGTGCCAGCAGTTCCCCTCAGGGGAGCTGGAGCAATCAGCCCCAGCATTTT. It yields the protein CASSSPQGSWSNQPQHF.

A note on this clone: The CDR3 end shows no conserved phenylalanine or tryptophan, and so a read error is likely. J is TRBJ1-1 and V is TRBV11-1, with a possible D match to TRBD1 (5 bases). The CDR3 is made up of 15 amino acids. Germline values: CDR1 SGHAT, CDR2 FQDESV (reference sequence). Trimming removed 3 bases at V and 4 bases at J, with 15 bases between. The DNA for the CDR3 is TGTGCCAGCAGCTTGGGTCGGGGTAGGGGCACTGAAGCTTTCCTT. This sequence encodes CASSLGRGRGTEAFL.

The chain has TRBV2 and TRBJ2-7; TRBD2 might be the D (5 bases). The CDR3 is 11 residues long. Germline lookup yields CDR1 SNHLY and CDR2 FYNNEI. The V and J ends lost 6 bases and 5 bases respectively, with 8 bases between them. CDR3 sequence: CASSFGDEQYF. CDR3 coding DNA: TGTGCCAGCAGCTTCGGGGACGAGCAGTACTTC.

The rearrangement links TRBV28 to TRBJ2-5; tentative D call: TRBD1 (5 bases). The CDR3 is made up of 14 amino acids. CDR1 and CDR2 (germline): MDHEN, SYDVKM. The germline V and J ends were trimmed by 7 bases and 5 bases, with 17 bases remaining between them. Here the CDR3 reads CASTFSRAAETQYF. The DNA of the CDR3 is TGTGCCAGCACTTTTAGCAGGGCAGCGGAGACCCAGTACTTC.